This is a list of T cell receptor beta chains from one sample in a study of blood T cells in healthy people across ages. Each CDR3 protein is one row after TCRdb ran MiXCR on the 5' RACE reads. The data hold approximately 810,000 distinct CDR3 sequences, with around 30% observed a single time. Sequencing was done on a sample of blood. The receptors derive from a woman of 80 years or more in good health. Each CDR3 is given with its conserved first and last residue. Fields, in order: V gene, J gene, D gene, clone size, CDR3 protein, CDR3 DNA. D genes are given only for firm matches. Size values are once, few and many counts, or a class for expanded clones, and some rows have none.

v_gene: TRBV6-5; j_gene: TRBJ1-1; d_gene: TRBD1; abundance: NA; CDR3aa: CASRGGTGYTEAFF; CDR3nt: TGTGCCAGCAGAGGTGGGACAGGGTACACTGAAGCTTTCTTT
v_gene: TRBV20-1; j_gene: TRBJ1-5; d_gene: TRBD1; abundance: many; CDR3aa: CSATRQGIDQPQHF; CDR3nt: TGCAGTGCTACCCGACAGGGGATAGATCAGCCCCAGCATTTT
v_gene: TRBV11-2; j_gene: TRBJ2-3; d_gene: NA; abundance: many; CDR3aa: CASSSNSGKTGTHTDTQYF; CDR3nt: TGTGCCAGCAGCTCAAACTCAGGGAAAACAGGCACACACACAGATACGCAGTATTTT
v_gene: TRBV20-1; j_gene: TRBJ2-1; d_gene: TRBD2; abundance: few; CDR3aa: CSARAAGDHNEQFF; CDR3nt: TGCAGTGCTAGGGCAGCGGGGGATCACAATGAGCAGTTCTTC
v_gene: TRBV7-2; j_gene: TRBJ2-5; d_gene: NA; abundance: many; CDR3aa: CASSSSQTQYF; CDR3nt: TGTGCCAGCAGCTCCTCACAGACCCAGTACTTC
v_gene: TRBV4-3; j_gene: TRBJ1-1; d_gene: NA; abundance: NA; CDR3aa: CASSQETDISEAFF; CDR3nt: TGCGCCAGCAGCCAAGAGACAGATATTTCTGAAGCTTTCTTT
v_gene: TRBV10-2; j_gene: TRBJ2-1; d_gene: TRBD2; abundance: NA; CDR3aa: CASSPGLAQVYEQFF; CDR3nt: TGCGCCAGCAGCCCGGGACTAGCGCAGGTCTATGAGCAGTTCTTC
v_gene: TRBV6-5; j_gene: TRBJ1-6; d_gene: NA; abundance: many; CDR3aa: CASNPRESYNSPLHF; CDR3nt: TGTGCCAGCAATCCCAGAGAGTCCTATAATTCACCCCTCCACTTT
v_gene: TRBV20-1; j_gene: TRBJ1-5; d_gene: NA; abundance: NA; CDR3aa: CSAVGPSQGNQPQHF; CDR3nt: TGCAGTGCTGTCGGGCCCTCCCAGGGCAATCAGCCCCAGCATTTT
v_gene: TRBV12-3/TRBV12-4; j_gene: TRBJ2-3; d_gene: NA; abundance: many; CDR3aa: CASSRDRTTDTQYF; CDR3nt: TGTGCCAGCAGCCGGGACCGCACCACAGATACGCAGTATTTT
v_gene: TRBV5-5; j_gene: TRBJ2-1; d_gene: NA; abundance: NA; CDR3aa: CASSLQVVSYNEQFF; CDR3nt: TGTGCCAGCAGTCTACAGGTCGTCTCCTACAATGAGCAGTTCTTC
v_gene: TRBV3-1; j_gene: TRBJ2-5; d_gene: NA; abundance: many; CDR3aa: CASSQGRVGGRETQYF; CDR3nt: TGTGCCAGCAGCCAAGGGAGGGTCGGGGGGCGAGAGACCCAGTACTTC
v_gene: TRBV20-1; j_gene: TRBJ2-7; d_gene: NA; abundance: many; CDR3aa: CSAPRDEGNYEQYF; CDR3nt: TGCAGTGCCCCGAGAGATGAAGGGAACTACGAGCAGTACTTC
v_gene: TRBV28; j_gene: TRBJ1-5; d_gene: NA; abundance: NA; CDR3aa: CASSLAGGQSNQPQHF; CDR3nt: TGTGCCAGCAGTTTAGCGGGGGGTCAAAGCAATCAGCCCCAGCATTTT
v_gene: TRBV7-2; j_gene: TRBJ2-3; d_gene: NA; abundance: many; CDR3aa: CASSFRVTDTQYF; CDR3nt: TGTGCCAGCAGCTTCCGGGTCACAGATACGCAGTATTTT
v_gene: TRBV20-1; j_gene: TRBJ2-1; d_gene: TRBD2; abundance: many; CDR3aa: CSAPGDTSGVLNEQFF; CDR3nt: TGCAGTGCCCCCGGGGATACTAGCGGGGTTTTGAATGAGCAGTTCTTC
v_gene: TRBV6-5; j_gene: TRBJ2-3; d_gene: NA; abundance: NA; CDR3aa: CASSYRGVLTDTQYF; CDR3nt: TGTGCCAGCAGTTACCGGGGAGTACTCACAGATACGCAGTATTTT